These 17 T cell receptor beta chains were all obtained from the same sample, sequenced in a study of spatial heterogeneity in lung cancer. As to time point: sample taken at primary tumor resection. Unsorted tumor, nontumor lung tissue or cryopreserved PBMC supplied the whole RNA. One entry per CDR3 protein, called by TCRdb with MiXCR from the 5' RACE reads. The data show around 4,400 distinct CDR3 sequences, about a fifth seen once. This sample comprised normal lung tissue next to the tumor, obtained at surgery. These receptors were taken from a female donor with early-stage non-small cell lung cancer.

In its sample, this clonotype ranks as medium-sized. This beta chain is off target for a library built for alpha chains, so its abundance means little. CDR3 sequence: CAISGPEIGNSYEQYF. DNA for the CDR3: TGTGCCATCAGCGGCCCGGAGATAGGGAACTCCTACGAGCAGTACTTC. J is TRBJ2-7 and V is TRBV10-3, with unresolved D. With 6 bases removed from V and 0 bases from J, the gap between germline ends came to 18 bases. Germline loops: CDR1 ENHRY, CDR2 SYGVKD. The CDR3 has 16 amino acids.

On this clonotype: Found in a library prepared for alpha chains, this beta chain is an off-target read, and its abundance has little meaning. V gene TRBV12-3 or TRBV12-4 combines with J gene TRBJ1-2, with TRBD1 identical over 7 bases. V lost 5 bases and J lost 8; bases outside the gene matches: 14. This CDR3 contains 15 residues. CDR3 residues: CASSPSWGGGDGYTF. CDR3 bases: TGTGCCAGCAGTCCAAGCTGGGGAGGGGGCGACGGCTACACCTTC.

This clonotype was seen ten or more times. A library made for alpha chains picked up this beta chain off target, so its size means little. The J gene is TRBJ2-2, the V gene TRBV20-1, with D unclear. The CDR3 is 16 residues long. Germline V gene data show CDR1 as DFQATT and CDR2 as SNEGSKA (reference sequence). The V end lost 0 bases, the J end lost 4 bases, and 15 bases lay between the germline ends. The chain's CDR3 is CSARDHGRDPTGELFF. The CDR3 coding sequence is TGCAGTGCTAGAGATCATGGCCGAGATCCCACCGGGGAGCTGTTTTTT.

This clonotype was seen ten or more times. With the library built for alpha chains, this beta chain is off target and its frequency is not meaningful. The chain uses TRBV28 and TRBJ1-2; a weak D match, TRBD1 (6 bases). CDR3 size: 16 residues. Trimming stripped 5 bases from V and 4 bases from J, with 20 bases between. Germline-derived CDR1 and CDR2 are MDHEN and SYDVKM. The CDR3 loop reads CASSATQGGGSYGYTF. The DNA of the CDR3 is TGTGCCAGCAGTGCTACACAGGGCGGGGGTTCCTATGGCTACACCTTC.

This clonotype is judged medium-sized (0.01 to 0.1%). For a library built for alpha chains, this beta chain is a stray read; little rests on its size. This chain's CDR3 is CASSQQGAGGPDTQYF. CDR3 bases: TGTGCCAGCAGCCAACAAGGAGCGGGAGGGCCAGATACGCAGTATTTT. The chain uses TRBV14 and TRBJ2-3, with 10 bases matching TRBD2. CDR3 size: 16 residues. CDR1 is SGHDN, CDR2 FVKESK, per germline. Trimming cost V 2 bases and J 4 bases; bases outside gene matches: 6.

Remarks on this clonotype: This beta chain appears as a stray read in a library generated for alpha chains; its size is not informative. The J gene is TRBJ2-5, the V gene TRBV4-1; the match to TRBD2 covers 11 bases. The V and J ends lost 4 bases and 3 bases, in that order; junction bases with no gene match: 1. The germline V gene encodes CDR1 MGHRA and CDR2 YSYEKL. The CDR3 contains 14 residues. This chain's CDR3 is CASSPLAGEETQYF. DNA of the CDR3: TGCGCCAGCAGCCCACTAGCGGGGGAAGAGACCCAGTACTTC.

This clonotype is deemed medium-sized (0.01 to 0.1%). The library was prepared for alpha chains; this beta chain is a stray read, so its frequency means little. The chain combines TRBV12-3 or TRBV12-4 with TRBJ2-2; TRBD2 is a possible D gene (6 bases). The CDR3 length is 15 residues. Between the trimmed V and J ends, which lost 2 bases and 3 bases, there was a span of 10 bases. DNA of the CDR3: TGTGCCAGCAGTTTACGCGGGATCGACACCGGGGAGCTGTTTTTT. Translation: CASSLRGIDTGELFF.

By frequency in the sample, this clonotype is medium-sized (0.01 to 0.1%). This beta chain slipped into a library made for alpha chains as a stray read, so its size is not meaningful. This rearrangement joins TRBV10-3 to TRBJ1-5; D is unresolved. Trimming took 0 bases from V and 3 from J, leaving 9 bases between them. Germline V gene lookup returns CDR1 ENHRY and CDR2 SYGVKD. There are 15 residues in the CDR3. CDR3 in DNA: TGTGCCATCAGTGAGTCAGGCGGAGCCAATCAGCCCCAGCATTTT. Translating gives CAISESGGANQPQHF.

This clonotype has a count of ten or more. This beta chain came through as a stray read in a library set up for alpha chains, and its size says little. This chain links TRBV5-1 with TRBJ2-2; TRBD1 might be the D (5 bases). The V gene lost 4 bases and the J gene lost 6 bases, with 19 bases spanning the gap. Looked up from germline, CDR1 is SGHRS and CDR2 is YFSETQ. The CDR3 is 16 residues long. CDR3 nucleotides: TGCGCCAGCAGCATTTTGGCAGGGATGAAGTCCGGGGAGCTGTTTTTT. This gives the protein CASSILAGMKSGELFF.

By proportion, this clonotype is medium-sized. Since the library was made to target alpha chains, this beta chain is a stray read and its abundance is not meaningful. This chain links TRBV5-5 with TRBJ2-1; D possibly matches TRBD1 or TRBD2 (5 bases each). There are 15 residues in the CDR3. Trimming left V 5 bases short and J 7 bases short, with 19 bases between. CDR1 and CDR2 from the germline V gene are SGHKS and YYEKEE (reference sequence). CDR3 in DNA: TGTGCCAGCAGAGCCGGGACGGCCACCTTTAATGAGCAGTTCTTC. Encoded protein: CASRAGTATFNEQFF.

By share, this clonotype counts as medium-sized. Because the library targeted alpha chains, this beta chain is an off-target read whose size means little. The chain links TRBV12-3 or TRBV12-4 to TRBJ2-1; either TRBD1 or TRBD2 may supply D (5 bases each). V lost 4 bases and J lost 7, with 17 bases in between. The CDR3 spans 15 residues. The CDR3 loop is CASSSLGGGKNEQFF. In DNA, the CDR3 is TGTGCCAGCAGTTCCCTGGGTGGGGGAAAGAATGAGCAGTTCTTC.

By share, this clonotype ranks as medium-sized (0.01 to 0.1%). The size of this beta chain means little, since it is a stray read in a library made for alpha chains. The chain uses TRBV27 and TRBJ2-1; 9 bases line up with TRBD2. In germline, CDR1 is MNHEY, CDR2 SMNVEV (reference sequence). The CDR3 loop spans 18 amino acids. V shed 5 bases, J shed 7 bases, and the junction held 18 bases outside the gene matches. CDR3 coding DNA: TGTGCCAGCAGTCCCGCACCCCCGACTAGCGGCGGAAAGAATGAGCAGTTCTTC. This gives the protein CASSPAPPTSGGKNEQFF.

Judged by abundance, this clonotype is medium-sized. The library was designed around alpha chains, so this beta chain is a stray read whose abundance carries little weight. This chain joins TRBV30 and TRBJ2-2; TRBD1 agrees at 7 bases. The ends lost 4 bases at V and 5 bases at J; junction bases unmatched: 7. This CDR3 comprises 14 residues. The germline V gene has CDR1 GTSNPN and CDR2 SVGIG (reference sequence). The CDR3 protein is CAWTAGTVTGELFF. The DNA of the CDR3 is TGTGCCTGGACAGCCGGGACAGTGACCGGGGAGCTGTTTTTT.

This clonotype is medium-sized in the sample. This beta chain slipped into a library made for alpha chains as a stray read, so its size is not meaningful. The rearrangement uses TRBV19 and TRBJ2-5; TRBD1 aligns across 10 bases. This CDR3 comprises 15 residues. Germline values: CDR1 LNHDA, CDR2 SQIVND (reference sequence). V trimming: 5 bases; J trimming: 5 bases; junction bases outside the gene matches: 8. The CDR3 sequence: CASSATGGMVETQYF. The CDR3 coding sequence is TGTGCCAGTAGTGCGACAGGGGGCATGGTTGAGACCCAGTACTTC.

By share, this clonotype ranks as medium-sized. The library was designed around alpha chains, so this beta chain is a stray read whose abundance carries little weight. The CDR3 nucleotides are TGTGCCAGCACTATGGACGGGGGCTCCTACAATGAGCAGTTCTTC. This sequence encodes CASTMDGGSYNEQFF. V is TRBV12-3 or TRBV12-4 and J is TRBJ2-1; weak D call: TRBD2 (6 bases). The germline V and J ends were trimmed by 7 bases and 0 bases, with 13 bases remaining between them. This CDR3 spans 15 amino acids.

Note on this clonotype: This may arise from a read error, as a much more abundant clone is one base away. For a library built for alpha chains, this beta chain is a stray read; little rests on its size. This chain links TRBV6-2 or TRBV6-3 with TRBJ2-1, with D maybe TRBD2 (6 bases). The V gene's germline CDR1 is MNHEY and CDR2 SVGEGT. The length of the CDR3 is 14 residues. V was cut by 8 bases and J by 4 bases, with 15 bases left in between. This CDR3 is CASSAGRVYNEQFF. CDR3 nucleotides: TGTGCCAGCTCCGCGGGGCGGGTTTACAATGAGCAGTTCTTC.

This clonotype was recorded a few times. As an off-target read in a library built for alpha chains, this beta chain has a frequency of little significance. The chain employs TRBV2 and TRBJ2-7, with a weak D call TRBD2 (5 bases). The V end lost 1 base, the J end lost 3 bases, and 19 bases lay between the germline ends. In germline, CDR1 is SNHLY, CDR2 FYNNEI. The CDR3 is 17 residues long. CDR3: CASSEEEGGVGYYEQYF. DNA of the CDR3: TGTGCCAGCAGTGAAGAAGAGGGTGGGGTAGGATACTACGAGCAGTACTTC.